This TCR beta chain emerged from a study of cytomegalovirus exposure and HLA in healthy donors. Background on the study: When fewer than 400 donors were genotyped, more than 70% of them were found to fall in the Caucasian-associated ancestry cluster. Study-wide findings and caveats: It was shown in a later analysis that HLA-associated TCR beta chains were more clonally expanded than other, equally common chains. Later on, analysis showed that most CMV-associated TCR beta chains appeared to be HLA-restricted.

The PCR used 60 Vbeta and 13 Jbeta primers. Authors' processing steps: Per a later analysis, the number of unique TCR beta chains was around 79 million, of which some 9.9 million were shared. This table comes from immunoSEQ multiplex PCR, and its TCRdb copy is limited to in-frame clones, with some not included. V, J and clone size reflect that table, while D and trimming were determined from the DNA. The sample shows 150,000 or so clones, about two thirds of them seen only once. As to this clone: Its antigen remains unidentified.

CDR3 size: 17 residues. CDR1 SGDLS and CDR2 YYNGEE come from the germline V gene. The trim removed 1 base at V and 2 bases at J, leaving 3 bases unmatched. The receptor was isolated from a woman younger than 35 in good health and CMV-seronegative. This chain uses TRBV9 with TRBJ2-1; 13 bases fit TRBD2. The sample was PBMCs. The DNA for the CDR3 is TGTGCCAGCAGCGTATCCGGGACTAGCGGGGCCTACAATGAGCAGTTCTTC. This encodes CASSVSGTSGAYNEQFF.